Shown below are 27 T cell receptor beta chains from a single sample sequenced in a study of T cell clones after liver transplantation (dated by TCRdb to about 2019). Sample time point, as interpreted from the label and publication: pre-transplant. The library was obtained by the immunoSEQ multiplex PCR assay. As stored in TCRdb, this immuneACCESS dataset retains in-frame rearrangements with V and J assigned. A fraction of the clones does not appear; measured against another copy, unresolved V genes explain less than half of the discrepancy, and the remainder lacks a known reason. This sample has about 74,000 clones in its table, and around 80% of those were observed once. Jointly, the top ten make up approximately 0.55% of the sample. Source: CD4+ T cells from blood, taken before liver transplant. These receptors all come from a human donor who received a liver transplant.

The V and J genes are TRBV19 and TRBJ2-1; 9 bases line up with TRBD2. This CDR3 has 16 residues. With 3 bases clipped from V and 8 bases from J, the junction kept 11 bases outside the gene matches. Germline V CDR1 and CDR2: LNHDA, SQIVND (reference sequence). The DNA for the CDR3 is TGTGCCAGTAGTATTTCGGGACTAGCTATTGTTGATGAGCAGTTCTTC. Translation gives CASSISGLAIVDEQFF.

The genes are TRBV11-2 and TRBJ2-5; D ambiguous. The CDR3 has 12 amino acids. Germline V gene sequence: CDR1 SGHAT, CDR2 FQNNGV. V was cut by 1 base and J by 5 bases, with 5 bases left in between. Here the CDR3 DNA reads TGTGCCAGCAGCTTAGTAAGTGAGACCCAGTACTTC. It is translated as CASSLVSETQYF.

The V and J genes are TRBV7-2 and TRBJ2-1; D is uncertain. V lost 1 base to trimming and J lost 6 bases, with 10 bases between them. Germline V lookup: CDR1 SGHTA, CDR2 FQGNSA. This CDR3 comprises 14 residues. The CDR3: CASSLVEWSNEQFF. Here the CDR3 DNA reads TGTGCCAGCAGCTTAGTTGAGTGGAGCAATGAGCAGTTCTTC.

The rearrangement uses TRBV28 and TRBJ2-3; 11 nucleotides line up with TRBD2. CDR1 and CDR2 from the germline V gene are MDHEN and SYDVKM. The CDR3 sequence is 13 residues long. V shed 11 bases, J shed 3 bases, and the junction held 4 bases outside the gene matches. The CDR3 DNA sequence: TGTGCCGCCAGGACTAGCGGGACAGATACGCAGTATTTT. Translating gives CAARTSGTDTQYF.

V usage is TRBV27 and J usage is TRBJ2-1, with a possible D match to TRBD2 (5 bases). The V end lost 6 bases, the J end lost 2 bases, and 11 bases lay between the germline ends. CDR1 and CDR2 (germline): MNHEY, SMNVEV (reference sequence). This CDR3 contains 14 residues. The CDR3 DNA reads TGTGCCAGCAGAAGAAGCGGAGCCTACAATGAGCAGTTCTTC. This translates into CASRRSGAYNEQFF.

V usage is TRBV4-1 and J usage is TRBJ1-2, with D unclear. The CDR3 covers 16 residues. Germline CDR1 reads MGHRA; CDR2 reads YSYEKL. V was shortened by 1 base and J by 9 bases, with 21 bases between the two germline ends. CDR3 bases: TGCGCCAGCAGCCAAGTCATTCTAGGCGTCGGGGATCGCTACACCTTC. Protein sequence: CASSQVILGVGDRYTF.

This clone appeared once. The chain carries TRBV7-2 and TRBJ2-1; 7 positions agree with TRBD2. Germline V gene lookup returns CDR1 SGHTA and CDR2 FQGNSA. Losses at the gene ends were 2 bases for V and 1 base for J; bases not matched to a gene: 5. The CDR3 spans 16 residues. CDR3 bases: TGTGCCAGCAGCTTAAGTGGAGCGGGATCCTACAATGAGCAGTTCTTC. Translated: CASSLSGAGSYNEQFF.

The V call is TRBV2, the J call TRBJ2-7; D is possibly TRBD1 (6 bases). This CDR3 is 14 amino acids long. With 4 bases removed from V and 2 bases from J, the gap between germline ends came to 12 bases. CDR1 SNHLY and CDR2 FYNNEI come from the germline V gene. The CDR3, as DNA: TGTGCCAGCAGTGCTCAGGGGACGGCCTACGAGCAGTACTTC. The encoded protein is CASSAQGTAYEQYF.

This sequence joins TRBV11-3 and TRBJ2-6, with D hard to call. This CDR3 contains 16 residues. CDR1 SGHNT and CDR2 YENEEA come from the germline V gene. V was clipped by 0 bases and J by 0 bases, with 6 bases between them. CDR3 residues: CASSLDGNSGANVLTF. CDR3 DNA: TGTGCCAGCAGCTTAGATGGTAACTCTGGGGCCAACGTCCTGACTTTC.

The chain recombines TRBV18 with TRBJ2-3; 7 bases align to TRBD1. Trimming removed 3 bases from V and 2 bases from J; junction bases left unmatched: 5. CDR3 length: 15 residues. Per the germline V gene, CDR1 is KGHSH and CDR2 is LQKENI. The CDR3 nucleotides read TGTGCCAGCTCACCTAAAGGGGGCCCCACAGATACGCAGTATTTT. Amino acid sequence: CASSPKGGPTDTQYF.

This clone has a handful of counts. This chain links TRBV28 with TRBJ2-1; 8 bases agree with TRBD1. Germline values: CDR1 MDHEN, CDR2 SYDVKM. The CDR3 totals 13 residues. V shed 7 bases and J 5 bases; nucleotides not matched to a gene: 4. For the CDR3, the DNA is TGTGCCAGCACGGACAGGGTAGACAATGAGCAGTTCTTC. This encodes CASTDRVDNEQFF.

The V gene is TRBV27, the J gene TRBJ2-2; D unclear. CDR1 and CDR2 from the germline V gene are MNHEY and SMNVEV (reference sequence). This CDR3 is 15 amino acids long. The V end lost 5 bases, the J end lost 7 bases, and 17 bases lay between the germline ends. The CDR3 DNA follows: TGTGCCAGCAGTCAACCAACCGGTTTGGGCGGGGAGCTGTTTTTT. This gives the protein CASSQPTGLGGELFF.

This clone was recorded a few times. This chain connects TRBV18 to TRBJ2-3; 8 bases agree with TRBD1. Germline CDR1 KGHSH, CDR2 LQKENI. The CDR3 length is 16 residues. The V segment lost 2 bases and the J segment 5 bases; nucleotides outside the gene matches: 9. This CDR3 reads CASSPFTQGVRDTQYF. The CDR3 DNA sequence: TGTGCCAGCTCACCATTCACACAGGGGGTCAGAGATACGCAGTATTTT.

The genes are TRBV9 and TRBJ2-5; 7 bases agree with TRBD2. The CDR3 totals 16 residues. Germline V gene data show CDR1 as SGDLS and CDR2 as YYNGEE. V shed 2 bases and J 1 base; nucleotides not matched to a gene: 8. The DNA for the CDR3 is TGTGCCAGCAGCGTTGGGGACTACGGGTTCCAAGAGACCCAGTACTTC. It yields the protein CASSVGDYGFQETQYF.

The gene calls are TRBV5-1 and TRBJ1-2, with 8 bases that match TRBD1. The CDR3 runs to 14 residues. Trimming cost V 4 bases and J 4 bases; bases outside gene matches: 6. From germline, CDR1 is SGHRS and CDR2 YFSETQ. The chain's CDR3 is CASSLRTGIYGYTF. The CDR3, as DNA: TGCGCCAGCAGCCTAAGGACAGGGATCTATGGCTACACCTTC.

The CDR3 nucleotides read TGTGCCAGCGGGGACGGGGGCTGGGCCTCCTACGAGCAGTACTTC. It encodes CASGDGGWASYEQYF. The V call is TRBV28, the J call TRBJ2-7; the D call may be TRBD1 or TRBD2 (6 bases each). Trimming took 8 bases from V and 0 from J, leaving 17 bases between them. CDR3 length: 15 residues. The germline CDR1 and CDR2 sequences are MDHEN and SYDVKM.

The chain is built from TRBV9 and TRBJ2-1; 7 positions agree with TRBD2. Germline CDR1 is SGDLS and CDR2 is YYNGEE. The V gene end was trimmed by 6 bases and the J gene end by 8 bases; junction bases not matched to a gene: 14. CDR3 length: 15 amino acids. The CDR3 nucleotides are TGTGCCAGCACCCGATGGGAGGGACCGGGGGATGAGCAGTTCTTC. It encodes CASTRWEGPGDEQFF.

The chain has TRBV10-1 and TRBJ2-7; TRBD1 matches at 7 bases. Germline V gene data show CDR1 as WNHNN and CDR2 as SYGVQD (reference sequence). The CDR3 length is 13 residues. After removal of 7 bases from V and 3 bases from J, the junction contained 6 bases not matched to a gene. The CDR3 bases are TGCGCCAGCATCTTCAGGGGGATCTACGAGCAGTACTTC. Amino acid sequence: CASIFRGIYEQYF.

This clone occurred once. J is TRBJ2-5 and V is TRBV7-2; no reliable D call. Germline CDR1 is SGHTA and CDR2 is FQGNSA. V was trimmed by 4 bases and J by 1 base, leaving 4 bases between them. The CDR3 runs 12 residues. CDR3 residues: CASSWAQETQYF. CDR3 bases: TGTGCCAGCAGCTGGGCCCAAGAGACCCAGTACTTC.

The chain employs TRBV19 and TRBJ1-2; D gene uncertain. The CDR3 has 13 amino acids. Between the trimmed V and J ends, which lost 3 bases and 0 bases, there was a span of 5 bases. Looked up from germline, CDR1 is LNHDA and CDR2 is SQIVND (reference sequence). CDR3 DNA: TGTGCCAGTAGTATGGTGCCTAACTATGGCTACACCTTC. Its protein product is CASSMVPNYGYTF.

The chain combines TRBV10-2 with TRBJ2-3, with D possibly TRBD2 on 5 matching bases. The V gene lost 7 bases and the J gene lost 3 bases, with 14 bases spanning the gap. Germline V gives CDR1 WSHSY, CDR2 SAAADI. The CDR3 is 14 amino acids. For the CDR3, the DNA is TGCGCCAGCAACGGACTCCTGGGGACAGATACGCAGTATTTT. It translates to CASNGLLGTDTQYF.

The chain combines TRBV11-2 with TRBJ2-5, with 12 bases that match TRBD2. The V segment lost 5 bases and the J segment 1 base; nucleotides outside the gene matches: 2. The germline V gene encodes CDR1 SGHAT and CDR2 FQNNGV. The CDR3 is 15 residues long. CDR3 coding DNA: TGTGCCAGCAGCCGGACTAGCGGGGCCCAAGAGACCCAGTACTTC. Translating it yields CASSRTSGAQETQYF.

The V call is TRBV20-1, the J call TRBJ2-7; no clear D gene. The CDR3 is 11 residues long. Per the germline V gene, CDR1 is DFQATT and CDR2 is SNEGSKA (reference sequence). Trimming left V 5 bases short and J 3 bases short, with 8 bases between. The CDR3 nucleotides read TGCAGTGCTCCCCTCCTCTACGAGCAGTACTTC. Its translation is CSAPLLYEQYF.

The chain combines TRBV10-3 with TRBJ1-3; 10 nucleotides align to TRBD1. V was clipped by 6 bases and J by 0 bases; unmatched bases: 2. The CDR3 loop spans 15 amino acids. CDR1 is ENHRY, CDR2 SYGVKD, per germline. The CDR3 reads CAIRRTGGSGNTIYF. DNA for the CDR3: TGTGCCATCAGGAGGACAGGGGGCTCTGGAAACACCATATATTTT.

The rearrangement uses TRBV7-9 and TRBJ1-1; 7 bases line up with TRBD1. The CDR3 runs to 12 residues. V lost 5 bases and J lost 8; bases outside the gene matches: 5. CDR1 SEHNR and CDR2 FQNEAQ come from the germline V gene (reference sequence). The CDR3 loop reads CASSKQGTEAFF. CDR3 nucleotides: TGTGCCAGCAGCAAACAGGGGACCGAAGCTTTCTTT.

Only a few counts were recorded for this clone. The V call is TRBV28, the J call TRBJ2-7; D may be TRBD1 (5 bases). V was cut by 6 bases and J by 3 bases, with 15 bases left in between. Germline assignment: CDR1 MDHEN and CDR2 SYDVKM. The CDR3 covers 14 residues. CDR3 sequence: CASSPPQAIYEQYF. CDR3 DNA sequence: TGTGCCAGCAGCCCCCCACAGGCCATCTACGAGCAGTACTTC.

This clone was seen a handful of times. V usage is TRBV5-4 and J usage is TRBJ2-7; 13 nucleotides line up with TRBD2. CDR3 length: 13 residues. The J segment lost 7 bases and the V segment lost 5 bases, leaving 3 bases of the junction unmatched. Germline V gene sequence: CDR1 SGHNT, CDR2 YYREEE (reference sequence). CDR3 loop: CASREGLAGEQYF. The CDR3 DNA reads TGTGCCAGCAGAGAGGGACTAGCGGGGGAGCAGTACTTC.